Shown below are 7 T cell receptor beta chains from a single sample sequenced in a study of human T cells and chemical hapten exposure. The time point is: patch test 1, 2 weeks after DPC sensitization. Treatment of the sample: therapeutic diphenylcyclopropenone sensitization with weekly scalp DPC. TCRdb redid the calling of the RACE reads with MiXCR, one entry per CDR3 protein. The table records approximately 80,000 distinct CDR3 sequences, about 10% of them present only once. This material consisted of whole blood, taken in connection with sensitization to the hapten diphenylcyclopropenone (DPC). The receptor source for this set is a woman in her forties or fifties with alopecia areata. Some clones in this sample may be carry-over from other donors' samples.

The chain recombines TRBV4-1 with TRBJ2-7; D may be TRBD2 (5 bases). The V gene's germline CDR1 is MGHRA and CDR2 YSYEKL. The CDR3 consists of 14 residues. V lost 2 bases and J 4 bases, leaving 12 bases between the germline ends. This CDR3 reads CASSQPGIRYEQYF. DNA of the CDR3: TGCGCCAGCAGCCAACCCGGGATCAGGTACGAGCAGTACTTC.

The chain couples TRBV4-2 to TRBJ2-7; TRBD2 might be the D (5 bases). The CDR3 covers 15 residues. Germline V gives CDR1 LGHNA, CDR2 YNFKEQ. The V end was cut by 5 bases, the J end by 0 bases, with 14 bases between. CDR3 loop: CASSSGRASSYEQYF. The CDR3 region has the DNA TGTGCCAGCAGCTCTGGGAGAGCAAGCTCCTACGAGCAGTACTTC.

The V gene is TRBV10-2, the J gene TRBJ1-6, with a weak D call TRBD1 (5 bases). CDR1 is WSHSY and CDR2 is SAAADI in the germline V gene. V was trimmed by 2 bases and J by 0 bases, leaving 11 bases between them. CDR3 length: 17 amino acids. Written as DNA, the CDR3 is TGCGCCAGCAGTGAGACGGGACGGTCCTCCTATAATTCACCCCTCCACTTT. Translation gives CASSETGRSSYNSPLHF.

The V gene is TRBV29-1, the J gene TRBJ2-5; 9 nucleotides line up with TRBD2. The J segment lost 6 bases and the V segment lost 4 bases, leaving 12 bases of the junction unmatched. In germline, CDR1 is SQVTM, CDR2 ANQGSEA. The CDR3 is made up of 15 amino acids. CDR3 in DNA: TGCAGCGTTGGCGGGGTAGCGGGAGTTTGGAAGACCCAGTACTTC. The encoded protein is CSVGGVAGVWKTQYF. The complete variable domain, with remaining parts taken from reference TRBV29-1 and TRBJ2-5, reads SAVISQKPSRDICQRGTSLTIQCQVDSQVTMMFWYRQQPGQSLTLIATANQGSEATYESGFVIDKFPISRPNLTFSTLTVSNMSPEDSSIYLCSVGGVAGVWKTQYFGPGTRLLVL.

This clonotype was picked up a small number of times. This sequence joins TRBV6-5 and TRBJ1-5; no firm D call. The CDR3 length is 14 residues. The germline V gene has CDR1 MNHEY and CDR2 SVGAGI. Trimming cost V 4 bases and J 1 base, with 8 bases left between them. CDR3 DNA: TGTGCCAGCAGTTCCACCCTCAGCAATCAGCCCCAGCATTTT. Translated, it gives CASSSTLSNQPQHF.

The sample holds a few counts of this clonotype. The chain is built from TRBV5-1 and TRBJ1-3, with no clear D. Trimming removed 4 bases at V and 0 bases at J, with 8 bases between. The CDR3 is 14 residues long. The germline CDR1 and CDR2 sequences are SGHRS and YFSETQ. CDR3 in amino acids: CASSRRSSGNTIYF. The CDR3 bases are TGCGCCAGCAGCCGCCGAAGCTCTGGAAACACCATATATTTT.

This clonotype was detected only a few times. The chain carries TRBV20-1 and TRBJ2-2; 9 bases are shared with TRBD2. CDR1 is DFQATT, CDR2 SNEGSKA, per germline (reference sequence). V lost 5 bases, J lost 5 bases, and 12 bases stayed unmatched. This CDR3 comprises 16 residues. CDR3 region: CSALRREGRKTGELFF. The CDR3 region has the DNA TGCAGTGCTCTGAGGCGGGAGGGCCGGAAGACCGGGGAGCTGTTTTTT.